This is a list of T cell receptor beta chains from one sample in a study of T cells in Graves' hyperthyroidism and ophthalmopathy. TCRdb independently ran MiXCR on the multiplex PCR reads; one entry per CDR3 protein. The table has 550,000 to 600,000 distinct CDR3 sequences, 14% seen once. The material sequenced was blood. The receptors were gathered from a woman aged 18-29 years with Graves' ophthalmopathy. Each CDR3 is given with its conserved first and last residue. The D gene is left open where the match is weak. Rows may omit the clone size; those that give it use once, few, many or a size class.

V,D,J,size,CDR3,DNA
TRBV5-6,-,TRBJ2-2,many,CASSRKGTNTGELFF,TGTGCCAGCAGCCGAAAGGGTACGAACACCGGGGAGCTGTTTTTT
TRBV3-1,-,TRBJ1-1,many,CASSQDRAVNTEAFF,TGTGCCAGCAGCCAAGATCGGGCGGTGAACACTGAAGCTTTCTTT
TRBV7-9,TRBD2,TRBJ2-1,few,CASSSQREGGNEQFF,TGTGCCAGCAGCTCGCAGCGGGAGGGGGGAAATGAGCAGTTCTTC
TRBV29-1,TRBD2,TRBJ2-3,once,CSDMVAGGTDTQYF,TGCAGCGACATGGTAGCGGGAGGCACAGATACGCAGTATTTT
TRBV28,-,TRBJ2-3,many,CASSRQAQVGVTQYF,TGTGCCAGCAGTCGACAGGCGCAGGTCGGAGTTACGCAGTATTTT
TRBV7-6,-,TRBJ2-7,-,CASSLGGIWAEQYF,TGTGCCAGCAGCTTAGGGGGGATCTGGGCCGAGCAGTACTTC
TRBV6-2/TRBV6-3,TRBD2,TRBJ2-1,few,CASRQLAEAYNEQFF,TGTGCCAGCAGACAACTAGCGGAAGCCTACAATGAGCAGTTCTTC
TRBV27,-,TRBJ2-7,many,CASSPWTGISGSYEQYF,TGTGCCAGCAGTCCTTGGACAGGGATTAGCGGGAGTTACGAGCAGTACTTC
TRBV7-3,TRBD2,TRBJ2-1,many,CASSSDSGRIYNEQFF,TGTGCCAGCAGCTCGGATAGCGGGAGGATCTACAATGAGCAGTTCTTC
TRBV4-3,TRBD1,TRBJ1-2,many,CASSFGQGGGYTF,TGCGCCAGCTCCTTTGGACAGGGAGGTGGCTACACCTTC
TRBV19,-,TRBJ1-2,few,CASSMGGTLNYGYTF,TGTGCCAGTAGTATGGGAGGGACTCTCAACTATGGCTACACCTTC
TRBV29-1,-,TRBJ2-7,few,CSVRGRTTYEQYF,TGCAGCGTTCGAGGGAGGACGACCTACGAGCAGTACTTC
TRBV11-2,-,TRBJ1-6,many,CASSLGSGLYNSPLHF,TGTGCCAGCAGCTTAGGCTCCGGGCTCTATAATTCACCCCTCCACTTT
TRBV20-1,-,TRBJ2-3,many,CSAVSGTDTQYF,TGCAGTGCAGTTTCGGGCACAGATACGCAGTATTTT
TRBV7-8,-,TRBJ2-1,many,CASSLVGGEHNEQFF,TGTGCCAGCAGCTTAGTTGGGGGCGAGCACAATGAGCAGTTCTTC
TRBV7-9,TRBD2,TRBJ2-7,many,CASSLRGAGAYEQYF,TGTGCCAGCAGCCTACGGGGAGCGGGAGCCTACGAGCAGTACTTC
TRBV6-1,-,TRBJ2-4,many,CASRAGGGGDIQYF,TGTGCCAGCAGAGCAGGGGGTGGGGGGGACATTCAGTACTTC
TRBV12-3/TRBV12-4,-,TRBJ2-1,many,CASSLGGGTNNEQFF,TGTGCCAGCAGTTTGGGGGGCGGGACGAACAATGAGCAGTTCTTC
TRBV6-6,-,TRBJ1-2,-,CASSYTGRRYGYTF,TGTGCCAGCAGTTACACCGGACGGCGCTATGGCTACACCTTC
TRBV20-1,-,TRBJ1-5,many,CSANIQGGNQPQHF,TGCAGTGCTAACATCCAGGGTGGCAATCAGCCCCAGCATTTT
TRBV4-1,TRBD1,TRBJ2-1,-,CASSQVPGQGNEQFF,TGCGCCAGCAGCCAAGTACCGGGACAGGGGAATGAGCAGTTCTTC
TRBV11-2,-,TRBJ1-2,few,CASSFLPGNYGSTF,TGTGCCAGCAGCTTTTTACCGGGGAACTATGGCTCCACCTTC
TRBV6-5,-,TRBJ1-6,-,CASSYHLRPTAASSSALHF,TGTGCCAGCAGTTACCATCTCCGCCCAACGGCAGCTTCGAGTTCGGCCCTCCACTTT
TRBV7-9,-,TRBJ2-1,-,CASSQEPRTTRREQFF,TGTGCCAGCAGCCAAGAGCCCCGGACTACCCGCCGTGAGCAGTTCTTC
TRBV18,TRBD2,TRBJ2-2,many,CASSPGTSGHTGELFF,TGTGCCAGCTCACCAGGGACTAGCGGTCACACCGGGGAGCTGTTTTTT
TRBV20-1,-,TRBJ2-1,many,CSARGRNGPSSYNEQFF,TGCAGTGCTAGGGGTCGAAACGGGCCTAGCTCCTACAATGAGCAGTTCTTC
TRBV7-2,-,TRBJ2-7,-,CASSLESGGGPYEQYF,TGTGCCAGCAGCTTAGAATCTGGGGGGGGGCCCTACGAGCAGTACTTC
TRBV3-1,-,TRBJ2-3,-,CASSRSEGGADTQYF,TGTGCCAGCAGCCGGAGCGAGGGGGGGGCAGATACGCAGTATTTT
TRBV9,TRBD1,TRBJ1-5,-,CASSVAGTGVAPSNQPQHF,TGTGCCAGCAGCGTAGCCGGGACAGGGGTCGCGCCTAGCAATCAGCCCCAGCATTTT
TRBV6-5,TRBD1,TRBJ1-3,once,CASSYGDSRSGNTIYF,TGTGCCAGCAGTTACGGGGACAGTCGCTCTGGAAACACCATATATTTT
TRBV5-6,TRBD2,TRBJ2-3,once,CASSLAGAGGRTDTQYF,TGTGCCAGCAGCTTGGCCGGAGCGGGAGGTCGCACAGATACGCAGTATTTT
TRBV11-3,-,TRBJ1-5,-,CASSFSVNRPQHF,TGTGCCAGCAGCTTTTCTGTAAATCGGCCCCAGCATTTT
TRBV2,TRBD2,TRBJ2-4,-,CASSEAPFLAGGWGGQNIQYF,TGTGCCAGCAGTGAAGCGCCCTTCCTAGCGGGAGGGTGGGGGGGCCAAAACATTCAGTACTTC
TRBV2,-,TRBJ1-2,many,CASSGDGNYGYTF,TGTGCCAGCAGTGGGGACGGGAACTATGGCTACACCTTC
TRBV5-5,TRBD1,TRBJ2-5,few,CASSFPGQGSLETQYF,TGTGCCAGCAGCTTTCCCGGACAGGGGTCTCTAGAGACCCAGTACTTC
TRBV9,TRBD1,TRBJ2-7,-,CASSASSGTGSYEQYF,TGTGCCAGCAGCGCCTCGTCGGGGACAGGGTCCTACGAGCAGTACTTC
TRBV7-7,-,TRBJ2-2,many,CASSPLELGELFF,TGTGCTAGCAGCCCCCTGGAGCTGGGGGAGCTGTTTTTT
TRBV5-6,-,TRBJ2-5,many,CASSLTQRGETQYF,TGTGCCAGCAGCTTGACCCAGCGAGGGGAGACCCAGTACTTC
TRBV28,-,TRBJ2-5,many,CASSPFDQETQYF,TGTGCCAGCAGTCCATTCGACCAAGAGACCCAGTACTTC
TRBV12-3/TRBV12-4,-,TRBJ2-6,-,CASSLEANVLTF,TGTGCCAGCAGTTTAGAGGCCAACGTCCTGACTTTC
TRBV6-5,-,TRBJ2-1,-,CASSYSAHWDNEQFF,TGTGCCAGCAGTTACTCGGCGCATTGGGACAATGAGCAGTTCTTC
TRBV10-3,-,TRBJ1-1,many,CAISLALGAEAFF,TGTGCCATCAGCCTGGCCCTCGGGGCTGAAGCTTTCTTT
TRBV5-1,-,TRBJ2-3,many,CASSPSDGGDTQYF,TGCGCCAGCAGCCCCTCTGACGGTGGAGATACGCAGTATTTT